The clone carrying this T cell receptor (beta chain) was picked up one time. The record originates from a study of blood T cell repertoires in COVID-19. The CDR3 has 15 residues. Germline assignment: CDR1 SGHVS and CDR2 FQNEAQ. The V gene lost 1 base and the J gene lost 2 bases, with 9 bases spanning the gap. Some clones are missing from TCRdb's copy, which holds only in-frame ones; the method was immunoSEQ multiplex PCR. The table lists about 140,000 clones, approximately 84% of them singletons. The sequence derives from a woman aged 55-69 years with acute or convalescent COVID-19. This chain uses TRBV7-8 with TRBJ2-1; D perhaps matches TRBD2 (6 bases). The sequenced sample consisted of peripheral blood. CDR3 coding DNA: TGTGCCAGCAGCTTAGGGCGGGATCCCTACAATGAGCAGTTCTTC. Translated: CASSLGRDPYNEQFF.